This is a list of T cell receptor beta chains from one sample in a study of blood T cell repertoires in COVID-19. Some clones are missing from TCRdb's copy, which holds only in-frame ones; the method was immunoSEQ multiplex PCR. The top ten clones hold approximately 5.5% of a sample with 320,000 or so clones, roughly 89% of them seen once. Sequenced: PBMCs or T cells enriched from blood (not recorded which). The receptors derive from a man aged 55 to 70 who had recovered from COVID-19. Both conserved end residues are part of each CDR3. Each record gives: J gene, D gene, V gene, CDR3 length, clone size, CDR3 DNA, CDR3 protein. A D gene is named only where the DNA matches it firmly. Size is omitted from some rows. Given values are once, few, many or a class for expanded clones.

>TRBJ2-3|TRBD1|TRBV10-3|17|.
TGTGCCATCAGTGACCCGACAGGGGGGAGTACCACAGATACGCAGTATTTT
CAISDPTGGSTTDTQYF
>TRBJ1-4|.|TRBV30|12|.
TGTGCCTGGGCAAGCATCGAGGAAAAACTGTTTTTT
CAWASIEEKLFF
>TRBJ2-3|TRBD1|TRBV7-8|18|.
TGTGCCAGCAGCTTATCGCCCGGGACAGGGGGCCGCACAGATACGCAGTATTTT
CASSLSPGTGGRTDTQYF
>TRBJ1-2|.|TRBV28|13|once
TGTGCCAGCAGTTTCGTCGCTAACTATGGCTACACCTTC
CASSFVANYGYTF
>TRBJ1-1|.|TRBV6-5|13|.
TGTGCCAGCAGTTACTGGCAGGACACTGAAGCTTTCTTT
CASSYWQDTEAFF
>TRBJ2-1|.|TRBV6-2/TRBV6-3|13|.
TGTGCCAGCAGTTCGACTCCCTACAATGAGCAGTTCTTC
CASSSTPYNEQFF
>TRBJ1-1|.|TRBV15|13|.
TGTGCCACCAGCAGAGTATCGAACACTGAAGCTTTCTTT
CATSRVSNTEAFF
>TRBJ2-3|.|TRBV5-1|14|.
TGCGCCAGCAGCGAAAGACTTCTCACAGATACGCAGTATTTT
CASSERLLTDTQYF
>TRBJ2-1|TRBD2|TRBV5-1|15|.
TGCGCCAGCGGTCGACTAGCGGGAGGGGGAAATGAGCAGTTCTTC
CASGRLAGGGNEQFF
>TRBJ2-7|TRBD1|TRBV7-2|14|.
TGTGCCAGCAGCCCCGGGACAGGGGACTACGAGCAGTACTTC
CASSPGTGDYEQYF
>TRBJ2-7|TRBD2|TRBV19|15|once
TGTGCCAGTAGTATAGTAGGGACTAAATCCTACGAGCAGTACTTC
CASSIVGTKSYEQYF
>TRBJ2-5|TRBD2|TRBV6-2/TRBV6-3|16|.
TGTGCCAGCAGCTCCTTCCGGACTAGCGGGGCAGAGACCCAGTACTTC
CASSSFRTSGAETQYF
>TRBJ1-5|TRBD1|TRBV5-1|16|.
TGCGCCAGCAGCTTAGGGACAGGGGAGGGGTATCAGCCCCAGCATTTT
CASSLGTGEGYQPQHF
>TRBJ2-7|.|TRBV5-1|16|.
TGCGCCAGCAGCGTGACCGGGACACGGAGCTCCTACGAGCAGTACTTC
CASSVTGTRSSYEQYF
>TRBJ2-3|TRBD2|TRBV7-2|16|.
TGTGCCAGCAGCACCGCTAGCGGGAGGGCCGCAGATACGCAGTATTTT
CASSTASGRAADTQYF
>TRBJ1-5|.|TRBV2|15|.
TGTGCCAGCAGTGAAAGATGGGCAGGGGATCAGCCCCAGCATTTT
CASSERWAGDQPQHF
>TRBJ1-3|.|TRBV11-2|11|.
TGTGCCAGCAGCTTGGGCAACACCATATATTTT
CASSLGNTIYF
>TRBJ2-1|.|TRBV19|15|.
TGTGCCAGTAGTACCCCGAGGAAAGTATACAATGAGCAGTTCTTC
CASSTPRKVYNEQFF
>TRBJ2-7|.|TRBV11-1|15|.
TGTGCCAGCACTGTTACGGAGGGCGCGTGGTACGAGCAGTACTTC
CASTVTEGAWYEQYF
>TRBJ2-7|TRBD2|TRBV24-1|15|.
TGTGCCACCAGTGACGGAGGGACTAGAGCCTACGAGCAGTACTTC
CATSDGGTRAYEQYF